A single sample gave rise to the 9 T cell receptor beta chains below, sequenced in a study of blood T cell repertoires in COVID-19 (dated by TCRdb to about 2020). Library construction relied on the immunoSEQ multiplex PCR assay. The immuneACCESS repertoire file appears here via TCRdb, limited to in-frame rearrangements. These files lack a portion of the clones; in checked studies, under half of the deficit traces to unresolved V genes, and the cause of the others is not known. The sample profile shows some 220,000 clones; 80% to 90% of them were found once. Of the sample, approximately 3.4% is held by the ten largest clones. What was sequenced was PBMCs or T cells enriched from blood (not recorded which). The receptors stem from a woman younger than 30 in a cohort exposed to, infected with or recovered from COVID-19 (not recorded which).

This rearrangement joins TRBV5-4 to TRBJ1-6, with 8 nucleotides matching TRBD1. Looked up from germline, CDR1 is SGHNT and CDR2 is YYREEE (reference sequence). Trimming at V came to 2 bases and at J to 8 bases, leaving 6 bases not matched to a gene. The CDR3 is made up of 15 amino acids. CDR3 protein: CASSLKTQGDSPLHF. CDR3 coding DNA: TGTGCCAGCAGCTTAAAGACACAGGGGGATTCACCCCTCCACTTT. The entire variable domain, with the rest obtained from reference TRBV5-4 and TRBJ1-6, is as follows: ETGVTQSPTHLIKTRGQQVTLRCSSQSGHNTVSWYQQALGQGPQFIFQYYREEENGRGNFPPRFSGLQFPNYSSELNVNALELDDSALYLCASSLKTQGDSPLHFGNGTRLTVT.

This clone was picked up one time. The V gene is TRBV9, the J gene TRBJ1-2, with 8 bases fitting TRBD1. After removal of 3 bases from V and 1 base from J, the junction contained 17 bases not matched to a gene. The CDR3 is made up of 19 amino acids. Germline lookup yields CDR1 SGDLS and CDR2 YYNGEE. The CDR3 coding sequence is TGTGCCAGCAGCGCGTCCGTGACAGGGGCCGGGGAGAATAACTATGGCTACACCTTC. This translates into CASSASVTGAGENNYGYTF.

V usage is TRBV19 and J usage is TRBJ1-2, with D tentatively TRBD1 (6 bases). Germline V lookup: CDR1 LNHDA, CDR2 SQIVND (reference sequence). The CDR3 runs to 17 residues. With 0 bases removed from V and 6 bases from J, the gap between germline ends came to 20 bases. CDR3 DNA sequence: TGTGCCAGTAGTATAGATCGGGGGGTCGACAGGAGCCATGGCTACACCTTC. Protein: CASSIDRGVDRSHGYTF.

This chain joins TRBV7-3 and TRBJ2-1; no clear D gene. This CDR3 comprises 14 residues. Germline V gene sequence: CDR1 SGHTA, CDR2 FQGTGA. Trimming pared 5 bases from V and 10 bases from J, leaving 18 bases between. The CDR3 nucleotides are TGTGCCAGCAGCCCGCAATCAGGTGGGCCCGAGCAGTTCTTC. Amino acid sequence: CASSPQSGGPEQFF. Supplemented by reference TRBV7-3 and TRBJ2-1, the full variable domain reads GAGVSQTPSNKVTEKGKYVELRCDPISGHTALYWYRQSLGQGPEFLIYFQGTGAADDSGLPNDRFFAVRPEGSVSTLKIQRTERGDSAVYLCASSPQSGGPEQFFGPGTRLTVL.

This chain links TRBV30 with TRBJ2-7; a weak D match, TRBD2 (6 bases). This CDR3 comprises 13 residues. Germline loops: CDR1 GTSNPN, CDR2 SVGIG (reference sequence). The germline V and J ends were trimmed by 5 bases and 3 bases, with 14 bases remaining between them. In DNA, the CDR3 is TGTGCCTGGTCTAAAGGGAGGTACTACGAGCAGTACTTC. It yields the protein CAWSKGRYYEQYF.

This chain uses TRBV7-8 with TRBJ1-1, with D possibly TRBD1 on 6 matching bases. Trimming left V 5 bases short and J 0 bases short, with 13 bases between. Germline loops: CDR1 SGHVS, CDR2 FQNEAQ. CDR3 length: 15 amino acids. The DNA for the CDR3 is TGTGCCAGCAGCGCCGGGACAAAGATGAACACTGAAGCTTTCTTT. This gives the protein CASSAGTKMNTEAFF.

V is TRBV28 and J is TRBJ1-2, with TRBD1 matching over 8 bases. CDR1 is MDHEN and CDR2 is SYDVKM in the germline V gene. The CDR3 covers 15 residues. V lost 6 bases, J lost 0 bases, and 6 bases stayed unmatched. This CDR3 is CASRTTGVANYGYTF. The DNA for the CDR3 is TGTGCCAGCAGAACGACAGGGGTAGCTAACTATGGCTACACCTTC.

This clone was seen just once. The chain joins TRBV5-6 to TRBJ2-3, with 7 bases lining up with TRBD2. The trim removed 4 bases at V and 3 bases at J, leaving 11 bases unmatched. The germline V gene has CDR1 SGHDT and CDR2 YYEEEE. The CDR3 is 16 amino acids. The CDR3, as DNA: TGTGCCAGCAGCCCTAGACTAGCCGGAGTTACAGATACGCAGTATTTT. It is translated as CASSPRLAGVTDTQYF. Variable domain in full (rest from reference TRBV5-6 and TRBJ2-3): DAGVTQSPTHLIKTRGQQVTLRCSPKSGHDTVSWYQQALGQGPQFIFQYYEEEERQRGNFPDRFSGHQFPNYSSELNVNALLLGDSALYLCASSPRLAGVTDTQYFGPGTRLTVL.

The CDR3 DNA is TGCAGCGTTGAAGATCCCAGGGCGTCTGGAAACACCATATATTTT. Amino acid sequence: CSVEDPRASGNTIYF. V gene TRBV29-1 combines with J gene TRBJ1-3; a weak D match, TRBD1 (5 bases). CDR3 length: 15 residues. CDR1 and CDR2 from the germline V gene are SQVTM and ANQGSEA. Trimming pared 0 bases from V and 1 base from J, leaving 10 bases between.